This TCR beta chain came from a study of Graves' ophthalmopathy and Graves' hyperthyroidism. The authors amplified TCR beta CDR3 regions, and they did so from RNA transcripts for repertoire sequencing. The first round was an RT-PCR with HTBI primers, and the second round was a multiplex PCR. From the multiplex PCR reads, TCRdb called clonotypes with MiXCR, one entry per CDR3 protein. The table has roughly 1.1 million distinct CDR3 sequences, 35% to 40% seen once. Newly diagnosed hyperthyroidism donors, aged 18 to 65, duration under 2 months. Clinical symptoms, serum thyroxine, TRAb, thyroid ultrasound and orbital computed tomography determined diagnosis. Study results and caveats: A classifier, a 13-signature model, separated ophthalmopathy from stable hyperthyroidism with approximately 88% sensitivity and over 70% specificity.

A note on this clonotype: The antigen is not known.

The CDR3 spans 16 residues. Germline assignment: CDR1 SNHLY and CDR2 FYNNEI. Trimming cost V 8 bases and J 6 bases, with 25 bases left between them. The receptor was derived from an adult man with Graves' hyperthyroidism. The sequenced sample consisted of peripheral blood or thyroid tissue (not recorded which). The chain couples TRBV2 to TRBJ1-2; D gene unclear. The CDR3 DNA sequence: TGTGCCAGCGAGGAATTCACCGGGGAGCTTGGGGATGGCTACACCTTC. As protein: CASEEFTGELGDGYTF.